A single sample gave rise to the 21 T cell receptor beta chains below, sequenced in a study of radiation and T cells in renal cell carcinoma. The method was immunoSEQ multiplex PCR; TCRdb's version includes in-frame clones alone and lacks a portion of them. The profile shows some 120,000 clones, approximately 78% of them singletons. Time point described: blood 2 weeks post-SBRT. Treatment here: 15 Gy SBRT to primary tumor, nephrectomy 4 weeks later. The source was blood, collected from a patient whose treatment included radiotherapy and nephrectomy. Receptor source: an older woman with renal cell carcinoma.

CDR3 region: CASSELNEQYF. CDR3 DNA sequence: TGTGCCAGCAGTGAATTGAACGAGCAGTACTTC. The genes are TRBV25-1 and TRBJ2-7; D uncertain. V lost 1 base, J lost 5 bases, and 3 bases lay in between. The CDR3 length is 11 residues. The germline CDR1 and CDR2 sequences are MGHDK and SYGVNS.

The chain combines TRBV27 with TRBJ1-2; no clear D. Germline V CDR1 and CDR2: MNHEY, SMNVEV (reference sequence). This CDR3 spans 14 amino acids. V was trimmed by 6 bases and J by 3 bases, leaving 14 bases between them. CDR3 sequence reads: CASSEGGKYYGYTF. CDR3 DNA sequence: TGTGCCAGCAGCGAGGGAGGGAAGTACTATGGCTACACCTTC.

The V and J genes are TRBV7-9 and TRBJ2-2; D might be TRBD1 (7 bases). The germline V gene encodes CDR1 SEHNR and CDR2 FQNEAQ (reference sequence). The CDR3 is 16 residues long. The V end was cut by 3 bases, the J end by 1 base, with 12 bases between. DNA for the CDR3: TGTGCCAGCAGCTTTTCAGGGGGAGGGAACACCGGGGAGCTGTTTTTT. It is translated as CASSFSGGGNTGELFF.

The chain employs TRBV5-1 and TRBJ2-3; 7 nucleotides align to TRBD1. Looked up from germline, CDR1 is SGHRS and CDR2 is YFSETQ. With 6 bases clipped from V and 2 bases from J, the junction kept 6 bases outside the gene matches. This CDR3 spans 14 amino acids. The CDR3: CASMNRGLTDTQYF. Written as DNA, the CDR3 is TGCGCCAGCATGAACAGGGGCCTCACAGATACGCAGTATTTT.

The rearrangement joins TRBV2 to TRBJ1-1; D is undetermined. Trimming removed 7 bases from V and 4 bases from J, with 13 bases in between. This CDR3 has 13 residues. The V gene's germline CDR1 is SNHLY and CDR2 FYNNEI. CDR3 DNA sequence: TGTGCCAGCAAGGTCAGTGTAGTCACTGAAGCTTTCTTT. This codes for CASKVSVVTEAFF.

The genes are TRBV2 and TRBJ1-6; weak D call: TRBD1 (5 bases). This CDR3 is 14 amino acids long. V lost 3 bases and J 10 bases, leaving 13 bases between the germline ends. Germline V CDR1 and CDR2: SNHLY, FYNNEI. The CDR3, as DNA: TGTGCCAGCAGTGACGGCCACGGGGACTCACCCCTCCACTTT. Its protein is CASSDGHGDSPLHF.

J is TRBJ1-1 and V is TRBV7-2; D is ambiguous. The CDR3 covers 14 residues. The V end was cut by 0 bases, the J end by 3 bases, with 8 bases between. Per the germline V gene, CDR1 is SGHTA and CDR2 is FQGNSA. The CDR3: CASSLARADTEAFF. The CDR3 DNA sequence: TGTGCCAGCAGCTTAGCGAGGGCGGACACTGAAGCTTTCTTT.

This sequence joins TRBV25-1 and TRBJ1-2, with D perhaps matching TRBD1 (6 bases). CDR1 and CDR2 from the germline V gene are MGHDK and SYGVNS. The CDR3 sequence is 15 residues long. The ends were cut back, 7 bases at V and 2 bases at J, with 17 bases in the middle. The CDR3 sequence: CASTGGAGANYGYTF. The DNA for the CDR3 is TGTGCCAGCACCGGGGGGGCAGGAGCAAACTATGGCTACACCTTC.

This clone was seen a handful of times. Distinct nucleotide sequences in the sample also encode this CDR3. This rearrangement joins TRBV7-9 to TRBJ2-7, with D perhaps TRBD1 or TRBD2 (5 bases each). CDR3 size: 13 residues. In germline, CDR1 is SEHNR, CDR2 FQNEAQ (reference sequence). The V end was cut by 9 bases, the J end by 1 base, with 13 bases between. The CDR3 is CASSRDGSYEQYF. The DNA for the CDR3 is TGTGCCAGTTCTCGGGACGGATCCTACGAGCAGTACTTC. The whole variable domain, remainder taken from reference TRBV7-9 and TRBJ2-7, is DTGVSQNPRHKITKRGQNVTFRCDPISEHNRLYWYRQTLGQGPEFLTYFQNEAQLEKSRLLSDRFSAERPKGSFSTLEIQRTEQGDSAMYLCASSRDGSYEQYFGPGTRLTVT.

CDR3 bases: TGCGCCAGCAGCTTGGGACAGGGGTTGGCCTACGAGCAGTACTTC. It codes for CASSLGQGLAYEQYF. The chain uses TRBV5-1 and TRBJ2-7, with 8 bases lining up with TRBD1. Germline CDR1 is SGHRS and CDR2 is YFSETQ. The CDR3 consists of 15 residues. The V gene end was trimmed by 0 bases and the J gene end by 2 bases; junction bases not matched to a gene: 4.

This chain links TRBV7-9 with TRBJ2-3; possibly TRBD1 for D (6 bases). The CDR3 extends over 15 amino acids. V was pared by 5 bases and J by 5 bases, with 17 bases between. CDR1 is SEHNR and CDR2 is FQNEAQ in the germline V gene (reference sequence). Here the CDR3 reads CASSVSGARLDTQYF. CDR3 nucleotides: TGTGCCAGCAGCGTCTCAGGGGCGAGATTAGATACGCAGTATTTT.

This clone was recorded once. The J gene is TRBJ1-1, the V gene TRBV27; D unresolved. The CDR3 runs 14 residues. V was cut by 6 bases and J by 4 bases, with 15 bases left in between. Germline CDR1 reads MNHEY; CDR2 reads SMNVEV (reference sequence). The CDR3 reads CASRATPTGTEAFF. DNA of the CDR3: TGTGCCAGCAGGGCGACACCCACCGGCACTGAAGCTTTCTTT.

The chain links TRBV6-5 to TRBJ2-5; D is uncertain. V gave up 8 bases and J gave up 3 bases, with 16 bases separating them. Germline V gene data show CDR1 as MNHEY and CDR2 as SVGAGI. The CDR3 has 14 residues. CDR3 nucleotide sequence: TGTGCCAGCGGGAAGAGCTTTGGGAAAGAGACCCAGTACTTC. It specifies CASGKSFGKETQYF.

The V and J genes are TRBV27 and TRBJ1-2, with TRBD1 as a possible D gene (6 bases). There are 13 residues in the CDR3. Germline values: CDR1 MNHEY, CDR2 SMNVEV (reference sequence). Trimming pared 2 bases from V and 4 bases from J, leaving 8 bases between. CDR3 amino acids: CASSLRGAYGYTF. For the CDR3, the DNA is TGTGCCAGCAGTTTACGGGGGGCCTATGGCTACACCTTC.

The chain links TRBV19 to TRBJ2-7; 9 nucleotides align to TRBD1. Losses at the gene ends were 8 bases for V and 3 bases for J; bases not matched to a gene: 2. The CDR3 is 12 residues long. CDR1 and CDR2 from the germline V gene are LNHDA and SQIVND (reference sequence). CDR3 sequence (DNA): TGTGCCAGTGGGACAGGGAACTACGAGCAGTACTTC. Translating it yields CASGTGNYEQYF.

The rearrangement uses TRBV5-1 and TRBJ2-3; 7 bases match TRBD2. CDR1 is SGHRS and CDR2 is YFSETQ in the germline V gene. J lost 2 bases, V lost 1 base, and 10 bases had no gene match. The CDR3 runs 17 residues. The CDR3: CASSLILLADNTDTQYF. The CDR3 nucleotides read TGCGCCAGCAGCTTGATTCTGCTAGCGGATAACACAGATACGCAGTATTTT.

The chain employs TRBV13 and TRBJ2-1; 8 positions match TRBD2. The ends lost 5 bases at V and 9 bases at J; junction bases unmatched: 15. This CDR3 comprises 16 residues. CDR1 is PRHDT and CDR2 is FYEKMQ in the germline V gene (reference sequence). The CDR3: CASSTAGTRRSGEQFF. The DNA of the CDR3 is TGTGCCAGCAGCACCGCCGGGACTAGACGTTCTGGTGAGCAGTTCTTC.

This sequence joins TRBV28 and TRBJ1-1; the match to TRBD1 covers 8 bases. This CDR3 comprises 13 residues. The ends lost 5 bases at V and 6 bases at J; junction bases unmatched: 5. Looked up from germline, CDR1 is MDHEN and CDR2 is SYDVKM. The CDR3 is CASSGDRSAEAFF. The CDR3 DNA reads TGTGCCAGCAGTGGGGACAGGTCGGCTGAAGCTTTCTTT.

V and J are TRBV7-6 and TRBJ2-5, with unresolved D. The CDR3 extends over 12 amino acids. Germline CDR1 and CDR2: SGHVS and FNYEAQ. Trimming shortened V by 5 bases and J by 0 bases, and 4 bases separated the two germline ends. CDR3: CASSKYQETQYF. CDR3 nucleotides: TGTGCCAGCAGCAAGTACCAAGAGACCCAGTACTTC.

The rearrangement joins TRBV2 to TRBJ2-6; TRBD1 agrees at 8 bases. There are 16 residues in the CDR3. Germline V gives CDR1 SNHLY, CDR2 FYNNEI. V trimming: 3 bases; J trimming: 1 base; junction bases outside the gene matches: 2. The CDR3 spells CASSDRGLSGANVLTF. CDR3 in DNA: TGTGCCAGCAGTGACAGGGGGCTATCTGGGGCCAACGTCCTGACTTTC.

This chain uses TRBV5-1 with TRBJ1-1, with 7 bases fitting TRBD1. The CDR3 spans 15 residues. Germline-derived CDR1 and CDR2 are SGHRS and YFSETQ. V shed 4 bases and J 1 base; nucleotides not matched to a gene: 7. The CDR3 loop is CASSLAGTANTEAFF. CDR3 nucleotide sequence: TGCGCCAGCAGCCTAGCCGGGACAGCGAACACTGAAGCTTTCTTT.